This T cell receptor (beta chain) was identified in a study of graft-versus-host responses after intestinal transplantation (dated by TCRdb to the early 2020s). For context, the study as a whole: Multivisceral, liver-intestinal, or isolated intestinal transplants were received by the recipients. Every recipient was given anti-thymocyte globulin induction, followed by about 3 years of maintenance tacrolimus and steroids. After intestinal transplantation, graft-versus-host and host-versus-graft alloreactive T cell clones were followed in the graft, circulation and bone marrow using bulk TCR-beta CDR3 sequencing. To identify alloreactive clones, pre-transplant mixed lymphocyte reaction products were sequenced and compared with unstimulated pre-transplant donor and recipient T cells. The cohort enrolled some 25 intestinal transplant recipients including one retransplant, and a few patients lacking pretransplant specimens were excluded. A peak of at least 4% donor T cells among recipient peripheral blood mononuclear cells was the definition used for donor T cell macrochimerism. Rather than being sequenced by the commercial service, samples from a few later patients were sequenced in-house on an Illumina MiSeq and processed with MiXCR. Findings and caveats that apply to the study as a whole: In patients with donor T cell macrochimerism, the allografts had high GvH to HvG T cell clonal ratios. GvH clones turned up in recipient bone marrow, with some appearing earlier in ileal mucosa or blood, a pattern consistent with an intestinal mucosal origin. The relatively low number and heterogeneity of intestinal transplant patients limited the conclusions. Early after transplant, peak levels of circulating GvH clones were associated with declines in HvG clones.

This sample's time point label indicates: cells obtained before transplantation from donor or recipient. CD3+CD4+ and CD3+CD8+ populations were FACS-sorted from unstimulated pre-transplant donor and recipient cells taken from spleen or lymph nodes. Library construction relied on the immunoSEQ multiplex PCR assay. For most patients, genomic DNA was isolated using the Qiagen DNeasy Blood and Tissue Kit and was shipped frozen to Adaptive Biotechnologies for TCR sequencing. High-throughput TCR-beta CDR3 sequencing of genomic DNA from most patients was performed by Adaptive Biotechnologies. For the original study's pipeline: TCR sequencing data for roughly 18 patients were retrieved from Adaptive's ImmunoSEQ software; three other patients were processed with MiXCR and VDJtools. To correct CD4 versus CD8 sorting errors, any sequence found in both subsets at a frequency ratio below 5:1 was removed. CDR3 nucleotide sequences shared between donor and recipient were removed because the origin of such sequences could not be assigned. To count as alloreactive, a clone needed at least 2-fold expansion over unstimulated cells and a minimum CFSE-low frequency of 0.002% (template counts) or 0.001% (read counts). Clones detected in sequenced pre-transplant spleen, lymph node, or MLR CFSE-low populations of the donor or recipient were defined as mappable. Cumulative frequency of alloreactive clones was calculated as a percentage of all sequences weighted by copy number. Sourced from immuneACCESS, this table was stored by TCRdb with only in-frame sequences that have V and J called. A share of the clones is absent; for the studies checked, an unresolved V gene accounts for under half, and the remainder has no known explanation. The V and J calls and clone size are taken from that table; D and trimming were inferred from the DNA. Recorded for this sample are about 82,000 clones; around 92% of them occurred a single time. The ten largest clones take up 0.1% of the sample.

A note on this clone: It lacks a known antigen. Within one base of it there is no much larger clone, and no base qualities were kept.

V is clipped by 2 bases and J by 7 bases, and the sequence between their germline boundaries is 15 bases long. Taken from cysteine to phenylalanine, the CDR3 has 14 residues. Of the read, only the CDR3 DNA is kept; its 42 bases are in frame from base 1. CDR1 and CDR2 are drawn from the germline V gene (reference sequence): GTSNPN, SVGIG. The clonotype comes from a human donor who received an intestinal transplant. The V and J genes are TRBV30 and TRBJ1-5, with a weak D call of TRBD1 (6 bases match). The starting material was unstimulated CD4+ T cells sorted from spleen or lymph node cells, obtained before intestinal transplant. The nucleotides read TGTGCCTGGAGTCGAGGGGGAGCCCTACAGCCCCAGCATTTT. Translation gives CAWSRGGALQPQHF. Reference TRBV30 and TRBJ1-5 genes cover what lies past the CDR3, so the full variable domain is SQTIHQWPATLVQPVGSPLSLECTVEGTSNPNLYWYRQAAGRGLQLLFYSVGIGQISSEVPQNLSASRPQDRQFILSSKKLLLSDSGFYLCAWSRGGALQPQHFGDGTRLSIL.